The source of this TCR beta chain is a study of shared clonotypes between healthy human individuals. The V and J ends lost 6 bases and 0 bases respectively, with 15 bases between them. This CDR3 contains 16 residues. From germline, CDR1 is MNHEY and CDR2 SMNVEV (reference sequence). TCRdb's copy holds only in-frame clones and misses some; the assay was immunoSEQ multiplex PCR. The top ten clones hold 0.13% of a sample with millions of clones, around 95% of them seen once. The receptor's source is a man in his late teens or twenties in good health. The chain combines TRBV27 with TRBJ1-3; a possible D gene is TRBD1 (6 bases). Sequenced sample: naive CD4+ T cells sorted from blood. The subset here: CD45RA+ positively selected. The chain's CDR3 is CASRPAQGNSGNTIYF. DNA for the CDR3: TGTGCCAGCAGGCCTGCCCAGGGGAACTCTGGAAACACCATATATTTT.